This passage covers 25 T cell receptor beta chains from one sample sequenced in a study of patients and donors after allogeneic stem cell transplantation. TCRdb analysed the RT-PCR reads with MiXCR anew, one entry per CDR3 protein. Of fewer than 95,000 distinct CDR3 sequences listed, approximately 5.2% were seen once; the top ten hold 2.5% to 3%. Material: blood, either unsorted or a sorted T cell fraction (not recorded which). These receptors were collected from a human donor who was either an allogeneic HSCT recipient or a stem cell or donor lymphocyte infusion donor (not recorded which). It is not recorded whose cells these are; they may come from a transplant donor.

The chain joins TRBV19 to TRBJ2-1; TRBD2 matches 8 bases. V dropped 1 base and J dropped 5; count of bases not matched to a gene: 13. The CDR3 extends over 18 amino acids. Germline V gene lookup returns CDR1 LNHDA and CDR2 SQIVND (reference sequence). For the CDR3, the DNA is TGTGCCAGTAGTATAGGACTAGCGTCAAGGATACAGGACAATGAGCAGTTCTTC. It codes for CASSIGLASRIQDNEQFF.

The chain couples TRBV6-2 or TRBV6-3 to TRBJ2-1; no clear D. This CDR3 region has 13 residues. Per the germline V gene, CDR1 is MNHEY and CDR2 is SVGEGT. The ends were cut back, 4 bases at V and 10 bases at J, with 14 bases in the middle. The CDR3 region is CASSFFGTREQFF. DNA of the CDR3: TGTGCCAGCAGTTTCTTTGGCACTCGGGAGCAGTTCTTC.

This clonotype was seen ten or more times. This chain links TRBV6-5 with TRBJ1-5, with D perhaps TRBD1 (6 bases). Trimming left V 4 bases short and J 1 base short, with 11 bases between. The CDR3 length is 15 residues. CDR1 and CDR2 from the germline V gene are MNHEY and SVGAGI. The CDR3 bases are TGTGCCAGCAGTTTAGTGGGGGCGAGCAATCAGCCCCAGCATTTT. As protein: CASSLVGASNQPQHF.

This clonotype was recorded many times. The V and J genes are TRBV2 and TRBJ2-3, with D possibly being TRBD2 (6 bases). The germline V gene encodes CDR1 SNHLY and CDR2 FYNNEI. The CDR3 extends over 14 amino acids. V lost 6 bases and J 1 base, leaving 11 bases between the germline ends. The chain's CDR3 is CASRISGGTDTQYF. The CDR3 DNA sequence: TGTGCCAGCAGGATTAGCGGAGGCACAGATACGCAGTATTTT.

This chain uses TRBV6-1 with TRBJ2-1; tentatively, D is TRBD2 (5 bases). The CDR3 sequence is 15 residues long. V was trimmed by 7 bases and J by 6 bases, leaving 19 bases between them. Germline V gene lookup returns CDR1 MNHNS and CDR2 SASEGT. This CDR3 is CASTEAATVRNEQFF. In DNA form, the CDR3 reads TGTGCCAGCACGGAAGCGGCAACGGTTCGCAATGAGCAGTTCTTC.

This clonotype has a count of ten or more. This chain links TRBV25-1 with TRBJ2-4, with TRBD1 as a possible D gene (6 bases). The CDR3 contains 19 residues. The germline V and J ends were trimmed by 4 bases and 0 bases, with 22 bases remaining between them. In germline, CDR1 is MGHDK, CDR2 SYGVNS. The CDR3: CASSVRAGDEELAKNIQYF. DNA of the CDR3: TGTGCCAGCAGTGTGCGGGCAGGGGACGAAGAACTAGCCAAAAACATTCAGTACTTC. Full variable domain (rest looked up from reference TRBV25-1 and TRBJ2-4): EADIYQTPRYLVIGTGKKITLECSQTMGHDKMYWYQQDPGMELHLIHYSYGVNSTEKGDLSSESTVSRIRTEHFPLTLESARPSHTSQYLCASSVRAGDEELAKNIQYFGAGTRLSVL.

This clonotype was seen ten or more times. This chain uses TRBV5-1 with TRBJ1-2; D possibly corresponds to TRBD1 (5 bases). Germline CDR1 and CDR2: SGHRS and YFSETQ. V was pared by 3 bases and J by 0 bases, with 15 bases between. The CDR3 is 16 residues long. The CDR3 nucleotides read TGCGCCAGCAGCTCGACCGACAGTCCGTCTAACTATGGCTACACCTTC. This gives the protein CASSSTDSPSNYGYTF. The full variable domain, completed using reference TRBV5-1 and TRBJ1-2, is KAGVTQTPRYLIKTRGQQVTLSCSPISGHRSVSWYQQTPGQGLQFLFEYFSETQRNKGNFPGRFSGRQFSNSRSEMNVSTLELGDSALYLCASSSTDSPSNYGYTFGSGTRLTVV.

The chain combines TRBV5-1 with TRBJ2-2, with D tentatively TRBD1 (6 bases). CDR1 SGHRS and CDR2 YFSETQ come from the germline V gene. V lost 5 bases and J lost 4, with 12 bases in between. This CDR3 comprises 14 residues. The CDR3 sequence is CASRPGTITGELFF. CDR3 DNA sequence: TGCGCCAGCAGACCCGGGACAATCACCGGGGAGCTGTTTTTT.

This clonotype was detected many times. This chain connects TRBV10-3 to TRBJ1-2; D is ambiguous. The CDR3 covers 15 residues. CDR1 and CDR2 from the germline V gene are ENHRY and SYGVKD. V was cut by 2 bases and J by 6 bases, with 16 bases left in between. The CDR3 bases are TGTGCCATCAGTGAGGACCGGGCGAGATTTGATGGCTACACCTTC. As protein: CAISEDRARFDGYTF.

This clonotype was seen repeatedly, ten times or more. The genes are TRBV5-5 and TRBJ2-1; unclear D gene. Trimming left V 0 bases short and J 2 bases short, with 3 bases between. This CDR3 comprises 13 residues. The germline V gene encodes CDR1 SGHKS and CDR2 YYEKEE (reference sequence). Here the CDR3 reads CASSLEAYNEQFF. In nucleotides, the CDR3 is TGTGCCAGCAGCTTGGAAGCCTACAATGAGCAGTTCTTC.

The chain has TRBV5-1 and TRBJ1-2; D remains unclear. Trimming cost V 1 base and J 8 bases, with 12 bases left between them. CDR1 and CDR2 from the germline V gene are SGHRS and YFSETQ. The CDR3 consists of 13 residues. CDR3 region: CASSLSPEGGYTF. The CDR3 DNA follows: TGCGCCAGCAGCTTGTCTCCCGAAGGGGGCTACACCTTC.

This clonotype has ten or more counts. The CDR3 DNA is TGTGCCAGCAGTTTAGTACCAGATACGCAGTATTTT. The encoded protein is CASSLVPDTQYF. V usage is TRBV12-3 or TRBV12-4 and J usage is TRBJ2-3; D remains unclear. CDR3 length: 12 amino acids. V dropped 1 base and J dropped 4 bases, with 3 bases sitting between them.

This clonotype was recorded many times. In nucleotides, the CDR3 is TGCAGCGTCCCGGGACTAGGTAACGCGGATACGCAGTATTTT. This encodes CSVPGLGNADTQYF. The chain recombines TRBV29-1 with TRBJ2-3, with 8 bases aligning to TRBD2. V dropped 6 bases and J dropped 6; count of bases not matched to a gene: 11. The CDR3 contains 14 residues. The germline gives CDR1 SQVTM, CDR2 ANQGSEA.

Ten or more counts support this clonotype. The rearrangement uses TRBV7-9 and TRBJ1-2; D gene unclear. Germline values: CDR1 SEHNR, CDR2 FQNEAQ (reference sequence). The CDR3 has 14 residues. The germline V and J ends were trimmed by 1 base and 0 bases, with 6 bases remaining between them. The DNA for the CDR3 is TGTGCCAGCAGCTTAGGGGCTACTAACTATGGCTACACCTTC. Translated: CASSLGATNYGYTF.

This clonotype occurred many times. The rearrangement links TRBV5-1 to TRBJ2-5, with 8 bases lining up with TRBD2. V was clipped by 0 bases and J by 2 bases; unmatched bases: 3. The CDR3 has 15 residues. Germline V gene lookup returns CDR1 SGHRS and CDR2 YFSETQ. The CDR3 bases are TGCGCCAGCAGCTTGGCCGCGGGAGGTCAAGAGACCCAGTACTTC. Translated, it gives CASSLAAGGQETQYF. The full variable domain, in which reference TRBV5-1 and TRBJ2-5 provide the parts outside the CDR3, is KAGVTQTPRYLIKTRGQQVTLSCSPISGHRSVSWYQQTPGQGLQFLFEYFSETQRNKGNFPGRFSGRQFSNSRSEMNVSTLELGDSALYLCASSLAAGGQETQYFGPGTRLLVL.

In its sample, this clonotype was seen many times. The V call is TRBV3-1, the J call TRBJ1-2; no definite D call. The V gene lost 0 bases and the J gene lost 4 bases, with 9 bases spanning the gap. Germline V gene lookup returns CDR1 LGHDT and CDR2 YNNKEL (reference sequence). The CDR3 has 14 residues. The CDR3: CASSQEGRLYGYTF. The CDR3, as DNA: TGTGCCAGCAGCCAAGAGGGTCGTCTCTATGGCTACACCTTC.

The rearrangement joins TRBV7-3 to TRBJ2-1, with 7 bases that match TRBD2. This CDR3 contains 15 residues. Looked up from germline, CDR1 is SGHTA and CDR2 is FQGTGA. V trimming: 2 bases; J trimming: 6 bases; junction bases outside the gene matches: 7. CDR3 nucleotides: TGTGCCAGCAGCTTAGCCAGCGGGATGTTCAATGAGCAGTTCTTC. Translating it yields CASSLASGMFNEQFF.

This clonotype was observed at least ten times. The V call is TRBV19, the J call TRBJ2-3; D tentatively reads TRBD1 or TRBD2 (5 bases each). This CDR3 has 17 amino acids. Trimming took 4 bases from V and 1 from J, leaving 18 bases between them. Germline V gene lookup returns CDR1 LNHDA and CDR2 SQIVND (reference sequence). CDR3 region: CASSTRRDLAGTDTQYF. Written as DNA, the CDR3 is TGTGCCAGTAGTACACGCCGGGACCTAGCCGGCACAGATACGCAGTATTTT.

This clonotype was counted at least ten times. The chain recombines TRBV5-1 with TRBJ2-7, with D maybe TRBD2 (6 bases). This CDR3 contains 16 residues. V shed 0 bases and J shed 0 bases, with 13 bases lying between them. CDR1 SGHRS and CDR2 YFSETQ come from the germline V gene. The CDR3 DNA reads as TGCGCCAGCAGCTTGGGGGACTTCCTAAGCTCCTACGAGCAGTACTTC. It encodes CASSLGDFLSSYEQYF. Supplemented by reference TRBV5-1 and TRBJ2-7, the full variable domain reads KAGVTQTPRYLIKTRGQQVTLSCSPISGHRSVSWYQQTPGQGLQFLFEYFSETQRNKGNFPGRFSGRQFSNSRSEMNVSTLELGDSALYLCASSLGDFLSSYEQYFGPGTRLTVT.

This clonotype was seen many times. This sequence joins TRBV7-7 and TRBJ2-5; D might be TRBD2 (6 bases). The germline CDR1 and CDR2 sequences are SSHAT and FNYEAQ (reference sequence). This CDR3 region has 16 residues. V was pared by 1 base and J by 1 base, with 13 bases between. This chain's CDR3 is CASSLGRLVAQETQYF. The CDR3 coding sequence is TGTGCCAGCAGCTTAGGGAGACTAGTAGCCCAAGAGACCCAGTACTTC. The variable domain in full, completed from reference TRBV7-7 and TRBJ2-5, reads GAGVSQSPRYKVTKRGQDVTLRCDPISSHATLYWYQQALGQGPEFLTYFNYEAQPDKSGLPSDRFSAERPEGSISTLTIQRTEQRDSAMYRCASSLGRLVAQETQYFGPGTRLLVL.

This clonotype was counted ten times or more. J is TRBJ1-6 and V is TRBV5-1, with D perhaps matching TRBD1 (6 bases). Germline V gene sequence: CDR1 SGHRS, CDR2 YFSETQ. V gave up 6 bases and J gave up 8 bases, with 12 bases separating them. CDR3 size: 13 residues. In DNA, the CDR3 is TGCGCCAGCAAGGGGGTTGGCGATTCACCCCTCCACTTT. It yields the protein CASKGVGDSPLHF. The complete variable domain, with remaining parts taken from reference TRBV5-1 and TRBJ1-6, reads KAGVTQTPRYLIKTRGQQVTLSCSPISGHRSVSWYQQTPGQGLQFLFEYFSETQRNKGNFPGRFSGRQFSNSRSEMNVSTLELGDSALYLCASKGVGDSPLHFGNGTRLTVT.

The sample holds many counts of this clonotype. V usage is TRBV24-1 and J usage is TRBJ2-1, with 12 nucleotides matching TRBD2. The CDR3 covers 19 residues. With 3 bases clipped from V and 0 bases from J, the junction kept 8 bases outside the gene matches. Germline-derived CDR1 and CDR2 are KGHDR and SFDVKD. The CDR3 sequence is CATSDPGTSGRSSYNEQFF. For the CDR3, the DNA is TGTGCCACCAGTGATCCCGGGACTAGCGGGCGAAGCTCCTACAATGAGCAGTTCTTC.

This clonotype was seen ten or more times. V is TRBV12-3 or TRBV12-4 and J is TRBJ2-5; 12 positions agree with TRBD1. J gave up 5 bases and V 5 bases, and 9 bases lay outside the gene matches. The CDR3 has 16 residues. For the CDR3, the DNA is TGTGCCAGCAGTCACTCGGGACAGGGGGCCGGCGAGACCCAGTACTTC. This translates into CASSHSGQGAGETQYF.

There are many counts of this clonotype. CDR3 residues: CAWSATGLEGYTF. The CDR3 DNA sequence: TGTGCCTGGAGTGCGACAGGGTTGGAAGGCTACACCTTC. The rearrangement joins TRBV30 to TRBJ1-2; TRBD1 matches 7 bases. Germline V CDR1 and CDR2: GTSNPN, SVGIG (reference sequence). V shed 1 base, J shed 8 bases, and the junction held 7 bases outside the gene matches. CDR3 size: 13 residues.

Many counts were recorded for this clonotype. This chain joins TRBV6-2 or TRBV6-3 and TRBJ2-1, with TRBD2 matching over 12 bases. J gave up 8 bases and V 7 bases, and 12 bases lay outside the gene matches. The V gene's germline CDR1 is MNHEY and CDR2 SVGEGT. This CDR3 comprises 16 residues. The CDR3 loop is CASTPKTSGSRDEQFF. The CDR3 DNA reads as TGTGCCAGCACCCCTAAGACTAGCGGGAGTCGGGATGAGCAGTTCTTC.